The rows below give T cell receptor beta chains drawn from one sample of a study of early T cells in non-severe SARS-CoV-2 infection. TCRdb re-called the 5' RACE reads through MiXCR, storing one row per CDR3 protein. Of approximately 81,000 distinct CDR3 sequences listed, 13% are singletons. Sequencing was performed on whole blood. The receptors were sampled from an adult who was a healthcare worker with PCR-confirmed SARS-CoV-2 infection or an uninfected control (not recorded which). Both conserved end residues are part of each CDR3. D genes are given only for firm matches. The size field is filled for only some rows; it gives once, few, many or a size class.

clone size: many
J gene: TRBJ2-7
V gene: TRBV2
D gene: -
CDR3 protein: CASSADRTSYEQYF
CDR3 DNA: TGTGCCAGCAGTGCAGACAGGACCTCCTACGAGCAGTACTTC

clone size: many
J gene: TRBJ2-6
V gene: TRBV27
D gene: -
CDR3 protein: CASRVAGANVLTF
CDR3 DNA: TGTGCCAGCCGGGTTGCTGGGGCCAACGTCCTGACTTTC

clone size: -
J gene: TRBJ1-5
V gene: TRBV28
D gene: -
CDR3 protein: CASGRQAYSNQPQHF
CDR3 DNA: TGTGCCAGCGGACGTCAGGCTTATAGCAATCAGCCCCAGCATTTT

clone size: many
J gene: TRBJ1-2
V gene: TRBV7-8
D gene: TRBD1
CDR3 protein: CASSLLDRDEDSYGYTF
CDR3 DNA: TGTGCCAGCAGCTTATTGGACAGGGACGAAGACTCATATGGCTACACCTTC

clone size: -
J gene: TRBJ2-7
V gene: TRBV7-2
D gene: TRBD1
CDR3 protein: CASSYWTGGYEQYF
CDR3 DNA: TGTGCCAGCAGTTATTGGACAGGGGGGTACGAGCAGTACTTC

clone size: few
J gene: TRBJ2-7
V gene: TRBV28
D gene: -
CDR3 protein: CASLSSYEQYF
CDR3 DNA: TGTGCCAGCCTCAGCAGCTACGAGCAGTACTTC

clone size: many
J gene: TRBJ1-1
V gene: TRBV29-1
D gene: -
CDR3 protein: CSVSQANTEAFF
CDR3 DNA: TGCAGCGTTTCCCAGGCGAACACTGAAGCTTTCTTT

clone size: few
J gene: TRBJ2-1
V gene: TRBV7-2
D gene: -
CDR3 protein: CASSLDRGRNEQFF
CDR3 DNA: TGTGCCAGCAGCTTAGATCGGGGGCGGAATGAGCAGTTCTTC

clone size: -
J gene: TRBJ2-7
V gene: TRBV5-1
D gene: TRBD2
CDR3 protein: CASSLQRGDDEQYF
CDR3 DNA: TGCGCCAGCAGCTTGCAGCGGGGGGACGACGAGCAGTACTTC

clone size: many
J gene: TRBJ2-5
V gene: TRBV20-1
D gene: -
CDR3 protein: CSANPGETQYF
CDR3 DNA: TGCAGTGCTAACCCCGGAGAGACCCAGTACTTC

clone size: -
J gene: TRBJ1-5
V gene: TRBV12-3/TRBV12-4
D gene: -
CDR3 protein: CASSLRPGYQPQHF
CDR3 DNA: TGTGCCAGCAGTTTAAGGCCAGGCTATCAGCCCCAGCATTTT

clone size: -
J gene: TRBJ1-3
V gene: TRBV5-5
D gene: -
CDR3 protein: CASVYTRTIYF
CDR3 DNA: TGTGCCAGCGTCTATACCCGAACCATATATTTT

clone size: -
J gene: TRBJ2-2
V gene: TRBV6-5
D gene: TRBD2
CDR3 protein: CASSWGLAGRTGELFF
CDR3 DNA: TGTGCCAGCAGCTGGGGACTAGCGGGGAGAACCGGGGAGCTGTTTTTT

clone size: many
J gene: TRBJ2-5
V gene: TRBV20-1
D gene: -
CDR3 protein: CSAREGGRVETQYF
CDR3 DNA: TGCAGTGCTAGAGAAGGAGGACGAGTGGAGACCCAGTACTTC

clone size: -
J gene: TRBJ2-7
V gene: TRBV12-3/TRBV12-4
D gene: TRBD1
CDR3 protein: CASSPGQGAREQYF
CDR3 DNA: TGTGCCAGCAGTCCGGGACAGGGGGCTAGAGAGCAGTACTTC

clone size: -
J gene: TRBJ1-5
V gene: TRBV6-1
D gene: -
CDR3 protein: CASLEKLNQPQHF
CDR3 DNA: TGTGCCAGCCTCGAGAAACTCAATCAGCCCCAGCATTTT

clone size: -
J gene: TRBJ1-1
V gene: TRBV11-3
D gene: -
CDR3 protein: CVSSPPGMGTEAFF
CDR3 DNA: TGTGTCAGCAGCCCTCCAGGGATGGGCACTGAAGCTTTCTTT

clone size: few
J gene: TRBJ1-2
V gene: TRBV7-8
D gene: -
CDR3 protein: CASTSKGVPNYGYTF
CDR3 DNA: TGTGCCAGCACCTCTAAGGGGGTCCCTAACTATGGCTACACCTTC

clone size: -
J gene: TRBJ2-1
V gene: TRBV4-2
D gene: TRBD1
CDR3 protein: CASSQDRDRVYNEQFF
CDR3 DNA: TGTGCCAGCAGCCAAGATAGGGACAGGGTCTACAATGAGCAGTTCTTC

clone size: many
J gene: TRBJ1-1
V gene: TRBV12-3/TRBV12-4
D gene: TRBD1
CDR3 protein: CASSLNRGRTTEAFF
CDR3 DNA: TGTGCCAGCAGTTTAAACAGGGGGAGGACCACTGAAGCTTTCTTT

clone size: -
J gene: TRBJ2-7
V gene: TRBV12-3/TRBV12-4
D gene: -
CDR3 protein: CASAHPPVYEQYF
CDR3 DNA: TGTGCCAGCGCCCACCCCCCCGTTTACGAGCAGTACTTC

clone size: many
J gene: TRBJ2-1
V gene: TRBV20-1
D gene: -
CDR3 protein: CSARADNEQFF
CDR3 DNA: TGCAGTGCTAGAGCGGACAATGAGCAGTTCTTC

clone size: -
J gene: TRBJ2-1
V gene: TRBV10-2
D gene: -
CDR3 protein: CASSGNEQFF
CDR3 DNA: TGCGCCAGCAGTGGCAATGAGCAGTTCTTC

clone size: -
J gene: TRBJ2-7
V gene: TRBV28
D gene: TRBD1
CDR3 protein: CASNPGGYYEQYF
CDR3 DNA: TGTGCCAGCAACCCAGGGGGCTACTACGAGCAGTACTTC

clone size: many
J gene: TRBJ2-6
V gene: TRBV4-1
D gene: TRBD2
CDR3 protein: CASSRGLVGYSGANVLTF
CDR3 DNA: TGCGCCAGCAGCCGGGGACTAGTCGGGTATTCTGGGGCCAACGTCCTGACTTTC

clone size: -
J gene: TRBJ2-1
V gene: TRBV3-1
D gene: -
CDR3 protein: CASSHLSLREQFF
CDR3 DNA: TGTGCCAGCAGCCATCTCTCCCTCCGGGAGCAGTTCTTC

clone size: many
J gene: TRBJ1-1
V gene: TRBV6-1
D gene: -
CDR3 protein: CASSQKKETEAFF
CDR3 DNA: TGTGCCAGCAGTCAGAAAAAGGAGACTGAAGCTTTCTTT

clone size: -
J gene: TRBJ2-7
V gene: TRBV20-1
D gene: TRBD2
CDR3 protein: CSAREASGTYEQYF
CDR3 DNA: TGCAGTGCTAGAGAGGCTAGCGGTACCTACGAGCAGTACTTC

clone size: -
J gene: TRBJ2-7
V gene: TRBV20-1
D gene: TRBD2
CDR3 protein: CSARTSGGPGYEQYF
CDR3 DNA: TGCAGTGCCAGGACTAGCGGGGGGCCAGGATACGAGCAGTACTTC

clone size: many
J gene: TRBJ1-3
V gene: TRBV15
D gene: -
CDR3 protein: CATSRDQGNTIYF
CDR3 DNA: TGTGCCACCAGCAGAGATCAAGGAAACACCATATATTTT

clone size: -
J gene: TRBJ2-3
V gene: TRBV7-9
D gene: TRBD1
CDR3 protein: CASSLEMGQGNTDTQYF
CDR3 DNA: TGTGCCAGCAGCTTAGAAATGGGACAGGGAAACACAGATACGCAGTATTTT

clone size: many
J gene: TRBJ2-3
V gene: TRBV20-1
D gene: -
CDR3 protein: CSARSLRPGDTQYF
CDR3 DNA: TGCAGTGCTAGGAGCCTGCGGCCTGGAGATACGCAGTATTTT

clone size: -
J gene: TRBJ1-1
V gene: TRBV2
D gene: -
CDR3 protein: CASSERQVMNTEAFF
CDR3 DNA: TGTGCCAGCAGTGAACGGCAGGTCATGAACACTGAAGCTTTCTTT

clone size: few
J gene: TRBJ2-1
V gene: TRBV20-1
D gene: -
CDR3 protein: CSAETSSSYNEQFF
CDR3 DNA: TGCAGTGCGGAGACTTCAAGCTCCTACAATGAGCAGTTCTTC

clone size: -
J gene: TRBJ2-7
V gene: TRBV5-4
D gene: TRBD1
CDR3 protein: CASSHWDRGRYEQYF
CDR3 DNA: TGTGCCAGCAGCCACTGGGACAGGGGAAGATACGAGCAGTACTTC

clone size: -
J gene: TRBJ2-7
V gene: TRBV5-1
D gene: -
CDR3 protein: CASRDSYEQYF
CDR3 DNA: TGCGCCAGCAGAGACTCCTACGAGCAGTACTTC

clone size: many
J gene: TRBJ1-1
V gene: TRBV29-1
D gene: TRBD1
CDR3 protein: CSVVGRGSLNTEAFF
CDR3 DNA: TGCAGCGTTGTCGGCAGGGGGAGTTTGAACACTGAAGCTTTCTTT

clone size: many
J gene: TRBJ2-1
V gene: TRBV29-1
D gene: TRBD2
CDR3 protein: CSVEELAGVYEQFF
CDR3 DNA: TGCAGCGTTGAAGAACTAGCGGGAGTCTATGAGCAGTTCTTC

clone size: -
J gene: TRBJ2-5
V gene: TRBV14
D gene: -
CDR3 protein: CASSLHRALSQETQYF
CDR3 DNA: TGTGCCAGCAGCCTTCACAGGGCCCTTAGCCAAGAGACCCAGTACTTC

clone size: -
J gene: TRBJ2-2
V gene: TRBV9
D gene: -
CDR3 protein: CASSVVTTGELFF
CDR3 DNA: TGTGCCAGCAGCGTAGTTACGACCGGGGAGCTGTTTTTT

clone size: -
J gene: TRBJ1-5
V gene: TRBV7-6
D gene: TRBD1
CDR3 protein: CASSQGTGGNQPQHF
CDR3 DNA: TGTGCCAGCAGCCAAGGGACAGGAGGGAATCAGCCCCAGCATTTT

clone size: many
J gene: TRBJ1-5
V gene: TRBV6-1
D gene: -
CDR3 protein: CASSERQEPNQPQHF
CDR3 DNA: TGTGCCAGCAGTGAGCGGCAGGAGCCTAATCAGCCCCAGCATTTT

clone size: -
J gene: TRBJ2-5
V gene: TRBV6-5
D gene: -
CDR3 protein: CASSYSEGGRRETQYF
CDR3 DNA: TGTGCCAGCAGTTACTCGGAGGGCGGGCGGCGGGAGACCCAGTACTTC

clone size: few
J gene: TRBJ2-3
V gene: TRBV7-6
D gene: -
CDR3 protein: CASRSESSTQYF
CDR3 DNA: TGTGCCAGCCGAAGCGAGTCATCAACGCAGTATTTT

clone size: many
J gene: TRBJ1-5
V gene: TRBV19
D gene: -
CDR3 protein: CASSMGGSYQPQHF
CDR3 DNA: TGTGCCAGTAGTATGGGAGGTAGCTATCAGCCCCAGCATTTT

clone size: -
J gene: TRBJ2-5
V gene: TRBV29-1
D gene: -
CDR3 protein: CSGDLPAETQYF
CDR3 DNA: TGCAGCGGGGATTTGCCAGCGGAGACCCAGTACTTC

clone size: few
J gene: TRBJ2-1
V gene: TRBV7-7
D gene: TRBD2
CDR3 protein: CASSLVTSGGDEQFF
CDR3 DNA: TGTGCCAGCAGCTTAGTCACTAGCGGGGGGGATGAGCAGTTCTTC

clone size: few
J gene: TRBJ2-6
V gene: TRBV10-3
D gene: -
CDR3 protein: CAIEGTGANVLTF
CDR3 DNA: TGTGCCATAGAGGGAACTGGGGCCAACGTCCTGACTTTC

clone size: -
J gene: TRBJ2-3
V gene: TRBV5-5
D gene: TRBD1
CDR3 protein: CASSLDAVDRDTQYF
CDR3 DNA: TGTGCCAGCAGCTTGGACGCCGTGGACAGGGATACGCAGTATTTT

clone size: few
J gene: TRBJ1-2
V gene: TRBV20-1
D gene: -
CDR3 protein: CSARNENYGYTF
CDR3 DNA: TGCAGTGCTAGAAACGAGAACTATGGCTACACCTTC